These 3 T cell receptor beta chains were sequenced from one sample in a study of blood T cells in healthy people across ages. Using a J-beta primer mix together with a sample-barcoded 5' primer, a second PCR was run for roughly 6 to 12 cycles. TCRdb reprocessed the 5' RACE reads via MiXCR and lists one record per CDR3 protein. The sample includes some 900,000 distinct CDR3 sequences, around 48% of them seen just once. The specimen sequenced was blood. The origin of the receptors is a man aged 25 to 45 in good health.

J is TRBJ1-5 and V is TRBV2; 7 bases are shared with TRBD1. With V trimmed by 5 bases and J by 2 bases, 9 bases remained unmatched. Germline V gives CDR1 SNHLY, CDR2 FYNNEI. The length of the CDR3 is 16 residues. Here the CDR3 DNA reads TGTGCCAGCAGTAAGAGCGGACAGGTGGGCAATCAGCCCCAGCATTTT. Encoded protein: CASSKSGQVGNQPQHF.

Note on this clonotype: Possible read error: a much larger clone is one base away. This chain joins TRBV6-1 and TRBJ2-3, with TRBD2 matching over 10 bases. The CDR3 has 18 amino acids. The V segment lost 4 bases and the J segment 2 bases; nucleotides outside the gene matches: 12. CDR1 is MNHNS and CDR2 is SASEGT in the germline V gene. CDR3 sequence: CASSARPFTSGDTDTQYF. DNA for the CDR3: TGTGCCAGCAGTGCCCGCCCTTTTACTAGCGGGGACACAGATACGCAGTATTTT.

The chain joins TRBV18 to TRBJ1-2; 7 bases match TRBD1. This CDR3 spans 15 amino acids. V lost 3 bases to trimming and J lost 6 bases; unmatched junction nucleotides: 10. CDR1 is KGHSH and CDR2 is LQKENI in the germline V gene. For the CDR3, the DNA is TGTGCCAGCTCACCCCCGGACAGGAGGATGGATGGCTACACCTTC. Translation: CASSPPDRRMDGYTF.